This T cell receptor beta chain was sequenced in a study of control samples from healthy donors and cancer patients. The V gene's germline CDR1 is MDHEN and CDR2 SYDVKM. V was clipped by 7 bases and J by 2 bases, with 15 bases between them. This CDR3 spans 15 amino acids. TCRdb's table, derived via immunoSEQ multiplex PCR, lists solely in-frame clones and lacks some. In the table there are about 130,000 clones, roughly 94% of which are singletons. Sequencing was carried out using PBMCs. This receptor was identified in a man in his 60s with colorectal cancer. The chain employs TRBV28 and TRBJ1-3; D unclear. The CDR3 sequence: CASISPTSAGNTIYF. The CDR3 coding sequence is TGTGCCAGCATCTCCCCTACATCTGCTGGAAACACCATATATTTT.